This T cell receptor beta chain is from a study of T-cell reconstitution after alpha-beta-depleted transplantation in children. Preparing the TCRbeta library involved the use of unique molecular identifiers. Each CDR3 protein gets one entry after TCRdb re-called the PCR reads with MiXCR. In the table there are 250,000 to 300,000 distinct CDR3 sequences, roughly 9.1% of which are singletons. The CDR3 is made up of 16 amino acids. V lost 5 bases and J lost 0, with 19 bases in between. CDR1 and CDR2 from the germline V gene are DFQATT and SNEGSKA (reference sequence). Overall study results and limits: The authors attributed T-cell counts and diversity one year after transplant mostly to newly produced T cells.

This clonotype was detected ten times or more. Its antigen is still unknown. The receptor comes from a boy younger than two with acute myeloid leukemia, due to receive a stem cell transplant. This chain joins TRBV20-1 and TRBJ2-5; D is uncertain. The specimen was PBMCs, collected before TCRalphabeta/CD19-depleted stem cell transplant. The CDR3 loop reads CSARDTVREYQETQYF. The CDR3 DNA reads TGCAGTGCTCGTGACACAGTGAGAGAGTACCAAGAGACCCAGTACTTC.